These T cell receptor beta chains were read from a single sample in a study of blood T cell repertoires in COVID-19. TCRdb's copy holds only in-frame clones and misses some; the assay was immunoSEQ multiplex PCR. Of over 150,000 clones listed, 79% are singletons. Source material: PBMCs or T cells enriched from blood (not recorded which). All receptors derive from a woman between 70 and 85 years old in a cohort exposed to, infected with or recovered from COVID-19 (not recorded which). Each CDR3 is given with its conserved first and last residue. A D gene is named only where the DNA matches it firmly. Where a row states a size, it is once, few, many or the class of an expanded clone; other rows omit it.

>15|TRBV28|TRBD1|once|TRBJ1-5
TGTGCCAGCAGAAGGGACAGGGGGTTTAATCAGCCCCAGCATTTT
CASRRDRGFNQPQHF
>14|TRBV9|.|.|TRBJ2-7
TGTGCCAGCAGCGTAGGGGCTAACTCCTACGAGCAGTACTTC
CASSVGANSYEQYF
>15|TRBV20-1|TRBD2|.|TRBJ2-7
TGCAGTGCTAGTAGGCTAGCGGGCGGCTCCTACGAGCAGTACTTC
CSASRLAGGSYEQYF
>15|TRBV10-3|.|once|TRBJ1-1
TGTGCCACAAGTCCACCGGGACTCTCGAACACTGAAGCTTTCTTT
CATSPPGLSNTEAFF
>14|TRBV7-2|TRBD2|.|TRBJ2-7
TGTGCCAGCAGCTCTTCGGGAGGGGTGAACGAGCAGTACTTC
CASSSSGGVNEQYF
>14|TRBV3-1/TRBV3-2|.|.|TRBJ2-7
TGTGCCAGCAGATCACAGGGAAGACCCTACGAGCAGTACTTC
CASRSQGRPYEQYF
>18|TRBV21-1|.|.|TRBJ2-1
TGTGCCAGCAGCAAATCTCAATTGGAGGGCTCCCACTACAATGAGCAGTTCTTC
CASSKSQLEGSHYNEQFF
>15|TRBV5-1|TRBD1|many|TRBJ2-1
TGCGCCAGCAGGGATACGGGGACAGTCTACAATGAGCAGTTCTTC
CASRDTGTVYNEQFF
>15|TRBV5-1|TRBD1|.|TRBJ1-2
TGCGCCAGCAGCTTACAGGGGAGTGGGAACTATGGCTACACCTTC
CASSLQGSGNYGYTF
>14|TRBV19|.|.|TRBJ1-5
TGTGCCAGTAGTATACAGGGTCTTGGCCAGCCCCAGCATTTT
CASSIQGLGQPQHF
>14|TRBV28|.|.|TRBJ1-3
TGTGCCAGCATGTCTTCGGTGGGGCGAAACACCATATATTTT
CASMSSVGRNTIYF
>14|TRBV7-3|TRBD2|.|TRBJ2-4
TGTGCCAGCAGCCCAGGGAGGGGCAAAAACATTCAGTACTTC
CASSPGRGKNIQYF
>15|TRBV18|TRBD2|.|TRBJ2-5
TGTGCCAGCTCACAGGGACTAGCGGGTTCAGAGACCCAGTACTTC
CASSQGLAGSETQYF
>16|TRBV18|.|.|TRBJ1-1
TGTGCCAGCTCACCAACACCGGGGTGGCCGCCTGCTGAAGCTTTCTTT
CASSPTPGWPPAEAFF
>15|TRBV5-1|TRBD1|once|TRBJ2-2
TGCGCCAGCAGCACGAACAGGGGTCGCGCGGGGGAGCTGTTTTTT
CASSTNRGRAGELFF
>12|TRBV29-1|.|few|TRBJ1-1
TGCAGCGCTCAAGGGGGACACACTGAAGCTTTCTTT
CSAQGGHTEAFF
>15|TRBV4-2|TRBD2|few|TRBJ2-7
TGTGCCAGCAGCCAAGGCGGGAGAGCATTCTACGAGCAGTACTTC
CASSQGGRAFYEQYF
>14|TRBV3-1/TRBV3-2|TRBD1|.|TRBJ2-5
TGTGCCAGTGTGGGACAGGAGAGAGGGGAGACCCAGTACTTC
CASVGQERGETQYF
>14|TRBV7-2|TRBD1|.|TRBJ2-7
TGTGCCAGCAGCTCAGACAGGGGATCCTACGAGCAGTACTTC
CASSSDRGSYEQYF
>11|TRBV6-2/TRBV6-3|.|.|TRBJ2-1
TGTGCCAGCAGTCAGGGGGGTGAGCAGTTCTTC
CASSQGGEQFF
>16|TRBV28|.|once|TRBJ2-7
TGTGCCAGCAGTTCTGAGACAGGAACTACTTCCTACGAGCAGTACTTC
CASSSETGTTSYEQYF
>15|TRBV6-5|TRBD2|once|TRBJ2-1
TGTGCCAGCAGTTACGCTAGCGGGGTTTACAATGAGCAGTTCTTC
CASSYASGVYNEQFF
>14|TRBV29-1|TRBD2|.|TRBJ2-5
TGCAGCGTGGCCCCACGACTAGCGGAAGAGACCCAGTACTTC
CSVAPRLAEETQYF
>16|TRBV11-2|.|.|TRBJ2-6
TGTGCCAGCAGCTTAAATTCGGCGGCTGGGGCCAACGTCCTGACTTTC
CASSLNSAAGANVLTF
>16|TRBV4-1|TRBD1|.|TRBJ2-7
TGCGCCAGCAGCCCAGACTCCGGACAGGGAAGTATCCAGCAGTACTTC
CASSPDSGQGSIQQYF
>14|TRBV3-1/TRBV3-2|.|.|TRBJ1-3
TGTGCCAGCAGCCAAGATCCCAGTGGAAACACCATATATTTT
CASSQDPSGNTIYF
>15|TRBV28|TRBD2|.|TRBJ2-1
TGTGCCAGCAGTTCGGGGGGGCAGGGCCTCATAGTGCAGTTCTTC
CASSSGGQGLIVQFF
>13|TRBV24-1|.|.|TRBJ2-5
TGTGCCACCAGTGATTTCGGGGGAGAGACCCAGTACTTC
CATSDFGGETQYF
>13|TRBV5-6|.|few|TRBJ2-3
TGTGCCAGCAGCATTCTACAGGCTAATACGCAGTATTTT
CASSILQANTQYF
>15|TRBV7-2|TRBD1|.|TRBJ2-7
TGTGCCAGCAGCTTAGCGGCCGGACAGGGCTACGAGCAGTACTTC
CASSLAAGQGYEQYF
>16|TRBV5-6|TRBD2|once|TRBJ2-3
TGTGCCAGCAGCCTCCTGACTAGCGGCAGCACAGATACGCAGTATTTT
CASSLLTSGSTDTQYF
>14|TRBV6-6|.|.|TRBJ1-5
TGTGCCAGCAGTGTCCCGGGGGGTCAAAAGCCCCAGCATTTT
CASSVPGGQKPQHF
>15|TRBV7-2|TRBD2|.|TRBJ2-3
TGTGCCAGCAGCCTAATAGCGGGAGCAGGGGATACGCAGTATTTT
CASSLIAGAGDTQYF